The clone carrying this T cell receptor (beta chain) was observed a handful of times. Original processing notes: Researchers report that nucleated cell counts were estimated from reference gene primer amplification. Sequencing used immunoSEQ multiplex PCR; TCRdb keeps in-frame clones, though not all of them. V and J calls and clone size are as listed in that table; D and trimming were resolved from the DNA. The data contain some 320,000 clones, 89% of them singletons. This specimen comes from a study of blood T cell repertoires in COVID-19. Study in general: Acute and convalescent COVID-19 specimens originated in the United States, Italy and Spain. T cells, B-cell-depleted T cells, or PBMCs provided the cDNA or gDNA that served as material.

Clinical history reported by participants formed the basis on which cohorts were assigned. Germline CDR1 reads MGHRA; CDR2 reads YSYEKL. The CDR3 consists of 15 residues. V dropped 4 bases and J dropped 7 bases, with 14 bases sitting between them. The specimen sequenced was PBMCs or T cells enriched from blood (not recorded which). This chain joins TRBV4-1 and TRBJ1-6; TRBD1 is a possible D gene (5 bases). The receptor was isolated from a woman aged 45 to 65 who had been exposed to COVID-19. CDR3 bases: TGCGCCAGCAGCCGTGAAGGGGCCGAGAATTCACCCCTCCACTTT. It specifies CASSREGAENSPLHF.